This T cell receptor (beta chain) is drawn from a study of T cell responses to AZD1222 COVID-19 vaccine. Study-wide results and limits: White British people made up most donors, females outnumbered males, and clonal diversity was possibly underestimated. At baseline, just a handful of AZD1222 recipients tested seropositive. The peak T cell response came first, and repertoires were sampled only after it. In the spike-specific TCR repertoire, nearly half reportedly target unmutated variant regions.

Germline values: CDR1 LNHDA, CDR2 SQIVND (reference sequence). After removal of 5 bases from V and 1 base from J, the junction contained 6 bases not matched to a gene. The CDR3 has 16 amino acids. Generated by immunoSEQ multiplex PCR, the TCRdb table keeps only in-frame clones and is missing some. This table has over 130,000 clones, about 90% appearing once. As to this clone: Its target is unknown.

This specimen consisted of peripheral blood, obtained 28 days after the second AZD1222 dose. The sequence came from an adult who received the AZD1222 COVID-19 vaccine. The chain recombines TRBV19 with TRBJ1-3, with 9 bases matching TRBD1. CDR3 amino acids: CASSGQGQTSGNTIYF. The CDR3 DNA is TGTGCCAGTAGTGGACAGGGGCAAACTTCTGGAAACACCATATATTTT.